This TCR beta chain emerged from a study of blood T cell repertoires in COVID-19 (dated by TCRdb to 2020 to 2021). About the full investigation: Samples covering the acute and convalescent phases of COVID-19 were provided by collaborators in the United States, Italy and Spain. Samples came from the ongoing ImmuneRACE study (first 160 participants) plus 1,254 subjects from 6 global collaborators. The prospective study material was composed of cDNA or gDNA derived from T cells, B-cell-depleted T cells, or PBMCs. The repertoires were released in a freely available public database meant as a resource for research on the immune response to SARS-CoV-2. Deeply sampled blood TCRbeta repertoires from subjects exposed to, actively infected with, or recovered from COVID-19 were included in the dataset. Sample metadata almost always included a de-identified subject ID, COVID-19 status, age in years and sex. HLA class I and class II types, where available, came from metadata supplied by the sample provider rather than from assay-based typing.

Ends trimmed: V by 6 bases, J by 2 bases; bases unmatched to a gene: 5. CDR1 SNHLY and CDR2 FYNNEI are derived from the germline V gene. Spanning cysteine to phenylalanine, the CDR3 consists of 15 amino acids. The sequence is cut down to CDR3 DNA, 45 bases in frame from base 1. The collaborating institutions used their own protocols to collect whole blood in K2EDTA tubes. For TCRbeta analysis, collaborator samples were shipped as frozen whole blood, as isolated PBMCs, or as DNA extracted from either sample type. This clone turned up a few times. Its antigen remains unidentified. Base qualities are not provided; no much larger clone lies one nucleotide away. The immunoSEQ Assay, a bias-controlled multiplex PCR, was used to amplify TCRbeta CDR3 regions from genomic DNA. The original pipeline was this. The number of nucleated cells in each sample was estimated from the amplification of reference gene primers within the assay. To quantify the absolute abundance of each unique TCRbeta CDR3 rearrangement, sequence reads were collapsed and filtered. Productive Simpson clonality was computed per sample as the square root of Simpson's diversity index over productive rearrangements. TCRdb re-hosts the immuneACCESS table, in-frame sequences only. Its copies lack some clones; in the studies checked, an unresolved V gene accounts for under half of them, and the cause for the rest is not known. Clone size and V and J calls were adopted from that table, with D and trimming inferred from the DNA. Recorded for this sample are roughly 25,000 clones; about 76% of them occurred a single time. Over 6% of the sample is in the top ten clones.

Study-wide findings and limitations: The quantity of clinical and demographic metadata differed by source and by participant and was supplied without curation.

The chain couples TRBV2 to TRBJ2-3; 10 nucleotides in the junction match TRBD2. Sequencing was done on a sample of peripheral blood. This receptor was obtained from a man in his 70s with acute or convalescent COVID-19. The CDR3 protein sequence reads: CASSGAGGHTDTQYF. The nucleotide sequence reads as follows: TGTGCCAGCAGCGGAGCGGGGGGGCACACAGATACGCAGTATTTT.